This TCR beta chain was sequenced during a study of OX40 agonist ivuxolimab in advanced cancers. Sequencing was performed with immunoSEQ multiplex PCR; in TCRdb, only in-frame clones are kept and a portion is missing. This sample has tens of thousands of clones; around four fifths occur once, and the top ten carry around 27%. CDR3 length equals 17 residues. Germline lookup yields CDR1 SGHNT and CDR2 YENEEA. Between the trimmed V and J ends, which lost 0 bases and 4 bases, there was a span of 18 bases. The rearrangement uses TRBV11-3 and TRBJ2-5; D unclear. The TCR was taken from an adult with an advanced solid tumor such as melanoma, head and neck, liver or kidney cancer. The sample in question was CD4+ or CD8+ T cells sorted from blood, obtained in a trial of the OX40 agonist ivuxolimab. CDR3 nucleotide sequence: TGTGCCAGCAGCTTAGATTTCAGTGCCATGAGTGGAGAGACCCAGTACTTC. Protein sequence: CASSLDFSAMSGETQYF.